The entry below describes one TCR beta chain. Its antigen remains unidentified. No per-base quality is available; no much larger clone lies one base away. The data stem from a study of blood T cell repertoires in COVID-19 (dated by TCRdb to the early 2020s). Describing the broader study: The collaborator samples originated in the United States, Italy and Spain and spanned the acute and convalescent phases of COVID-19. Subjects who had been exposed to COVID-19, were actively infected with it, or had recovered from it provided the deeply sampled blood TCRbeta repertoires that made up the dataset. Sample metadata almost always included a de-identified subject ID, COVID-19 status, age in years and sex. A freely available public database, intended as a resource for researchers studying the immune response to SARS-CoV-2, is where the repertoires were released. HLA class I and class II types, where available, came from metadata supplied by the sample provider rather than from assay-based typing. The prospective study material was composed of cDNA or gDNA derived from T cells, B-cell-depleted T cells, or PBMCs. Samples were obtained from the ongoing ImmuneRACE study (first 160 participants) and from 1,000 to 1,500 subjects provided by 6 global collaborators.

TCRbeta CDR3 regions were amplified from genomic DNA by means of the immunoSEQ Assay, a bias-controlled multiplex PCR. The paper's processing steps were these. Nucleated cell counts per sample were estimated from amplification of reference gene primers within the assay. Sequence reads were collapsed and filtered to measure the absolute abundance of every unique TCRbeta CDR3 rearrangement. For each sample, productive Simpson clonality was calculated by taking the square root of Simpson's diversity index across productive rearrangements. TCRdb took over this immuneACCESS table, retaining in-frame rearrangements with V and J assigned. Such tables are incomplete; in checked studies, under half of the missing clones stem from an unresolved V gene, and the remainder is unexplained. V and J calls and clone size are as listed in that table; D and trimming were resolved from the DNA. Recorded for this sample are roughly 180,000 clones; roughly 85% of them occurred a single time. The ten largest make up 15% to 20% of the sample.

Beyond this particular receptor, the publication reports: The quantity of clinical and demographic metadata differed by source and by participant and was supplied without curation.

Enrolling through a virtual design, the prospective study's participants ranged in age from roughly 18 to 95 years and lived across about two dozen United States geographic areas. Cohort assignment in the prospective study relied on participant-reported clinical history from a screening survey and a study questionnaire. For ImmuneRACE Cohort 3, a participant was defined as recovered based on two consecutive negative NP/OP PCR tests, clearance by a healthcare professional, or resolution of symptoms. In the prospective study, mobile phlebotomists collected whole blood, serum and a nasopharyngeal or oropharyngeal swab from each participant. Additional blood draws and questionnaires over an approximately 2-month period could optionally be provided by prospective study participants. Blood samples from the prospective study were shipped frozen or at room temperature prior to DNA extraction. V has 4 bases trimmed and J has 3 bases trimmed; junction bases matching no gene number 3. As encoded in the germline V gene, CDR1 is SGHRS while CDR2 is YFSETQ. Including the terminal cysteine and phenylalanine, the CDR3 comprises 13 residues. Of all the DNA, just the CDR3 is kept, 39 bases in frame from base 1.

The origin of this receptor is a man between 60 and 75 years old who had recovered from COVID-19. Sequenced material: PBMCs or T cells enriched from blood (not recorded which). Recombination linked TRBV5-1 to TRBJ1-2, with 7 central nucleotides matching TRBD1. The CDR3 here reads CASSKGTDYGYTF. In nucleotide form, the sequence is TGCGCCAGCAGCAAGGGGACAGACTATGGCTACACCTTC.